These 5 T cell receptor beta chains were sequenced from one sample in a study of blood T cell repertoires in COVID-19. The data were produced by immunoSEQ multiplex PCR, yet TCRdb's version contains in-frame clones alone and is incomplete. The sample yields about 100,000 clones, around 90% seen once. The material sequenced was peripheral blood. These receptors were collected from a man aged 50 to 59 with active COVID-19.

The chain has TRBV11-2 and TRBJ1-1, with TRBD1 matching over 7 bases. The CDR3 extends over 16 amino acids. Germline trimming cut 7 bases from V and 0 bases from J; bases unmatched to any gene: 11. In germline, CDR1 is SGHAT, CDR2 FQNNGV. CDR3 nucleotide sequence: TGTGCCAGCACCTCTTGGAGGGGGCGGGTGAACACTGAAGCTTTCTTT. Translation: CASTSWRGRVNTEAFF.

The V call is TRBV12-3 or TRBV12-4, the J call TRBJ2-3; 7 nucleotides agree with TRBD1. The CDR3 consists of 13 residues. V was pared by 6 bases and J by 4 bases, with 4 bases of the junction left unmatched. CDR3 residues: CASSPGTADTQYF. The CDR3 DNA follows: TGTGCCAGCAGCCCCGGGACAGCAGATACGCAGTATTTT.

This clone was picked up a small number of times. The CDR3 DNA reads as TGTGCCAGCAGCAGGGACAGGACATTGTTTTTT. Translation: CASSRDRTLFF. The V call is TRBV7-9, the J call TRBJ1-4; 8 bases match TRBD1. The CDR3 loop spans 11 amino acids. The germline V gene has CDR1 SEHNR and CDR2 FQNEAQ (reference sequence). V lost 5 bases, J lost 15 bases, and 5 bases stayed unmatched.

The chain links TRBV5-4 to TRBJ1-2, with 8 bases aligning to TRBD1. The germline V gene has CDR1 SGHNT and CDR2 YYREEE (reference sequence). With V trimmed by 4 bases and J by 5 bases, 10 bases remained unmatched. This CDR3 is 15 amino acids long. The CDR3 region is CASSPRTGPIYGYTF. The CDR3 bases are TGTGCCAGCAGCCCGCGGACAGGGCCAATTTATGGCTACACCTTC.

The J gene is TRBJ1-6, the V gene TRBV3-1 (or the pseudogene TRBV3-2); possible D gene TRBD1, 5 bases. V was cut by 0 bases and J by 10 bases, with 16 bases left in between. The germline CDR1 and CDR2 sequences are LGHDT and YNNKEL (reference sequence). CDR3 length equals 16 residues. CDR3 bases: TGTGCCAGCAGCCAAGACCCAGGGCGGTTTATCTCACCCCTCCACTTT. Its translation: CASSQDPGRFISPLHF.